The entry below gives a single T cell receptor (beta chain) sequence along with its context. Sequencing used immunoSEQ multiplex PCR; TCRdb keeps in-frame clones, though not all of them. The table includes tens of thousands of clones, about 88% detected once. The CDR3 extends over 16 amino acids. Per the germline V gene, CDR1 is MGHRA and CDR2 is YSYEKL. J lost 6 bases, V lost 4 bases, and 8 bases had no gene match. These data belong to a study of OX40 agonist ivuxolimab in advanced cancers. Across the whole study: The patients received ivuxolimab by intravenous route every 2 weeks at 0.01 to 10 mg/kg. The mean age was roughly 60 years, ranging from 23 to 79, with around four fifths of participants male.

Enrollment shut out patients with autoimmune disease history or systemic immunosuppression. Baseline was the first blood sampling point, followed by cycle 4 day 1 and cycle 7 day 1. Sequenced material: CD4+ or CD8+ T cells sorted from blood, taken in a trial of the OX40 agonist ivuxolimab. This TCR came from an adult with an advanced solid tumor such as melanoma, head and neck, liver or kidney cancer. The rearrangement links TRBV4-1 to TRBJ2-2; 10 bases are a match to TRBD1. In DNA form, the CDR3 reads TGCGCCAGCAGCCCCCGGACAGGGGGAGAGGCCGGGGAGCTGTTTTTT. Its translation: CASSPRTGGEAGELFF.